The clone carrying this T cell receptor beta chain has only one observation. One junction end does not reproduce the germline sequence, and a read error may be involved. Co-extracting RNA and DNA was done with about 20-34 mg of unsorted bulk tissue as input. TCR beta cDNA came from approximately 540 ng total RNA, primed with a constant-region primer. The TCR beta library was amplified through three nested multiplex PCR rounds in a modified ARM-PCR procedure. Forward primers for TRBV1-TRBV30 and a C-beta reverse primer served the first two PCR rounds, at roughly 10 cycles each. TCRdb used MiXCR to reprocess the multiplex PCR reads, holding one entry per CDR3 protein. The sample has about 92,000 distinct CDR3 sequences, approximately 72% seen once. The germline V gene encodes CDR1 SGHAT and CDR2 FQDESV (reference sequence). The CDR3 is made up of 13 amino acids. The data were taken from a study of tumor-infiltrating lymphocytes in primary liver carcinoma. Looking at the study overall: Aged between 30 and 69 years, the patients were men and women.

This receptor was identified in a man aged 35 to 55 with primary liver carcinoma and hepatitis B virus infection. The rearrangement uses TRBV11-1 and TRBJ2-3; a weak D match, TRBD1 (6 bases). The sample comprised tumor-adjacent normal liver tissue. CDR3 sequence reads: CASINNRADTRYF. In nucleotides, the CDR3 is TGTGCCAGCATCAATAACAGGGCAGATACGCGGTATTTT.